The clone carrying this T cell receptor beta chain was detected ten times or more. This sample stems from a study of identical twins. V lost 6 bases and J 0 bases, leaving 18 bases between the germline ends. CDR3 size: 17 residues. TCRdb reprocessed the 5' RACE reads with MiXCR, giving one entry per CDR3 protein. The profile shows about 280,000 distinct CDR3 sequences, less than 9% of them singletons. This sample also appeared in a second study, on yellow fever vaccine responses in identical twins.

The receptor comes from a woman under 30 in good health. Sample: memory (CD45RO+) T cells sorted from blood. V and J are TRBV12-3 or TRBV12-4 and TRBJ1-3; D is unresolved. The CDR3 sequence is CASSLADLTASGNTIYF. DNA for the CDR3: TGTGCCAGCAGCTTGGCGGACCTAACAGCCTCTGGAAACACCATATATTTT.